Shown below are 8 T cell receptor beta chains from a single sample sequenced in a study of T cells expressing NK-cell markers. TCRdb reworked the 5' RACE reads into one entry per CDR3 protein, no DNA. The sample features roughly 390,000 distinct CDR3 sequences, with about 5.2% in its top ten. The sequenced sample consisted of blood T cells: a sorted CD56 or NKG2C T cell subset, CD4+ or CD8+ T cells, or bulk PBMC T cells (not recorded which). The receptors stem from a man aged 18-70 years in good health.

The chain recombines TRBV7-8 with TRBJ2-7; the D gene TCRdb calls, TRBD2, cannot be checked with no DNA. CDR3 length: 17 residues. From germline, CDR1 is SGHVS and CDR2 FQNEAQ. The CDR3 loop is CASRRTLTRDSSGEQYF.

The CDR3 spells CASRADRREMAPLHF. V gene TRBV4-2 combines with J gene TRBJ1-6; TCRdb proposes TRBD1, but this gene call is untestable without DNA. Germline V gene sequence: CDR1 LGHNA, CDR2 YNFKEQ. The CDR3 spans 15 residues.

This chain uses TRBV7-2 with TRBJ1-5; TCRdb selects TRBD1, and the lack of DNA leaves this call unchecked. CDR3 size: 17 residues. Germline V gives CDR1 SGHTA, CDR2 FQGNSA. CDR3 amino acids: CASSSLRGVLDNQPQHF.

This chain uses TRBV5-1 with TRBJ2-3. Germline V CDR1 and CDR2: SGHRS, YFSETQ. The CDR3 sequence is 14 residues long. The CDR3: CASSFSNGPDTQYF.

This chain joins TRBV14 and TRBJ2-1; TCRdb returns TRBD2, unconfirmable since there is no DNA. The CDR3 sequence is 15 residues long. CDR1 is SGHDN and CDR2 is FVKESK in the germline V gene. CDR3 sequence reads: CASSPLAGGRGEQFF.

V usage is TRBV4-2 and J usage is TRBJ2-3; TCRdb names TRBD2, which stays unverified in the absence of DNA. The CDR3 loop spans 14 amino acids. Looked up from germline, CDR1 is LGHNA and CDR2 is YNFKEQ. This chain's CDR3 is CASSHTAGRDTQYF.

This rearrangement joins TRBV28 to TRBJ2-1; lacking DNA, the TRBD2 call made by TCRdb goes unchecked. This CDR3 is built from 15 residues. CDR1 is MDHEN, CDR2 SYDVKM, per germline. The CDR3 sequence: CASSFTGGPPPEQFF.

This chain connects TRBV12-3 or TRBV12-4 to TRBJ2-2; the TRBD1 assignment by TCRdb is unverifiable without DNA. CDR3 length equals 15 residues. The CDR3 loop reads CASSPPDRRNRELFF.